The source of this T cell receptor (beta chain) is a study of blood T cell repertoires in COVID-19. Profiling relied on immunoSEQ multiplex PCR, and the TCRdb table lists in-frame clones only, not all of them. The sample consists of hundreds of thousands of clones, 85% to 90% of them appearing once. Donors in Cohort 3 who had recovered were those with two negative PCRs, healthcare professional clearance, or resolution of their symptoms. Comment on this clone: The CDR3 does not end in the conserved phenylalanine or tryptophan, so this is likely a read error. It is unclear where the CDR3 begins or ends on the DNA, so no DNA is shown, and the CDR3 is as TCRdb lists it.

The CDR3 length equals 12 residues, ends included. Germline CDR1 and CDR2: SGHRS and YFSETQ. Material: PBMCs or T cells enriched from blood (not recorded which). The J gene is TRBJ1-4, the V gene TRBV5-1; TRBD1, the table's D call, lacks a check against the DNA. This TCR was recovered from a young man who had recovered from COVID-19. The CDR3 reads CASRGRANVPFV.